These T cell receptor beta chains were read from a single sample in a study of cytomegalovirus exposure and HLA in healthy donors. The method was immunoSEQ multiplex PCR; TCRdb's version includes in-frame clones alone and lacks a portion of them. The profile shows approximately 97,000 clones, nearly 65% of them singletons. Sequencing was carried out using PBMCs. The receptors stem from a human donor in good health. Each CDR3 is given without its conserved first and last residue.

V,J,CDR3
TRBV19,TRBJ1-1,ASSIGGLEAF
TRBV29-1,TRBJ1-1,SVGDRDTDAF
TRBV6-6,TRBJ1-5,ASTDRQGGHQPQH
TRBV19,TRBJ2-2,ASSTQGGSLGGELF
TRBV11-3,TRBJ1-2,ASSLVLAGVYGYT
TRBV6-1,TRBJ1-5,ASSEGRVREPQH
TRBV28,TRBJ1-1,ASREWQGAEAF
TRBV19,TRBJ1-2,ASSSRGPTLYGYT
TRBV5-6,TRBJ2-7,ASSLGQGNYEQY
TRBV2,TRBJ2-1,ASSVDRGNEQF
TRBV9,TRBJ1-1,ASSGEKTGNTEAF
TRBV18,TRBJ2-5,ASSPPGLAGETQY
TRBV6-1,TRBJ2-7,ASIPTRGSYEQY
TRBV6-5,TRBJ1-2,ASWDRTNYGYT
TRBV15,TRBJ1-3,ATSLRDRAFSGNTIY
TRBV27,TRBJ1-1,ASSLSGGTEAF
TRBV19,TRBJ2-1,AVRAGIDEQF
TRBV27,TRBJ2-6,ASSWTGGSGANVLT
TRBV4-1,TRBJ2-3,ASSQGGRLAGLTDTQY
TRBV27,TRBJ2-1,ASRLLAGGVASSYNEQF